This T cell receptor (beta chain) is from a study of human T cells and chemical hapten exposure. Germline V lookup: CDR1 MNHNY, CDR2 SVGAGI (reference sequence). CDR3 size: 16 residues. The ends lost 5 bases at V and 0 bases at J; junction bases unmatched: 0. A single record per CDR3 protein comes from TCRdb applying MiXCR to the RACE reads. The data show some 180,000 distinct CDR3 sequences, around a quarter seen once. Time point denoted: patch test 3, about 24 weeks after DPC sensitization. The sample's treatment: therapeutic diphenylcyclopropenone sensitization with weekly scalp DPC. Sequencing used whole blood, obtained in connection with sensitization to the hapten diphenylcyclopropenone (DPC). V is TRBV6-6 and J is TRBJ2-1; 14 nucleotides line up with TRBD2. The origin of this receptor is a woman between 40 and 55 years old with alopecia areata. Some clones in this sample may be carry-over from other donors' samples. CDR3 sequence reads: CASSGTSGSSYNEQFF. CDR3 nucleotides: TGTGCCAGCAGTGGGACTAGCGGGAGCTCCTACAATGAGCAGTTCTTC.